This TCR beta chain is from a study of T cell responses to AZD1222 COVID-19 vaccine. Comment on this clone: Its antigen is unidentified.

Study-level points and caveats: Targets within unmutated variant regions were reportedly found for nearly half of spike-specific TCRs.

The protocol was immunoSEQ multiplex PCR, while the TCRdb copy is restricted to in-frame clones and leaves out a portion. The table lists about 130,000 clones, roughly 80% of them singletons. The source material was peripheral blood, sampled on day 0 of AZD1222 vaccination. The clonotype originates from an adult in good health.

The CDR3 is CATSRDPILTNYGYTF. DNA for the CDR3: TGTGCCACCAGCAGAGATCCCATTCTAACTAACTATGGCTACACCTTC. The rearrangement links TRBV15 to TRBJ1-2, with D hard to call. The germline V and J ends were trimmed by 0 bases and 0 bases, with 11 bases remaining between them. This CDR3 contains 16 residues. Per germline, CDR1 LNHNV and CDR2 YYDKDF (reference sequence).